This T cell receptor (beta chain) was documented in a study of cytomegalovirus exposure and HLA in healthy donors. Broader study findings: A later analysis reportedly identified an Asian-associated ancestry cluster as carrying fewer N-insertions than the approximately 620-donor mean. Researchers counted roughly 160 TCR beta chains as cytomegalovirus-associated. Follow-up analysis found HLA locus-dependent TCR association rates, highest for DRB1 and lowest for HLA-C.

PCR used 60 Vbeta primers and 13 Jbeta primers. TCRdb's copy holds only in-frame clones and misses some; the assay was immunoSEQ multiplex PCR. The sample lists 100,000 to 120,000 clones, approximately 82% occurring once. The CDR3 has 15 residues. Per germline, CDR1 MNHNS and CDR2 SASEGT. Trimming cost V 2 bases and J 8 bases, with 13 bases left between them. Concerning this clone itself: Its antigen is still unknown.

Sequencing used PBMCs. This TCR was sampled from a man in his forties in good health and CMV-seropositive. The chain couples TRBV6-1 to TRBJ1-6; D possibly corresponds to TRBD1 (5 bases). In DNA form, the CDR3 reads TGTGCCAGCAGTGAATCACGGGGGGGGTATTCACCCCTCCACTTT. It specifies CASSESRGGYSPLHF.